A selection of T cell receptor beta chains follows, all from one sample in a study of stem cell transplantation in POMP-related autoinflammatory disease. Profiled with immunoSEQ multiplex PCR; TCRdb holds only in-frame clones, not every one. The table lists about 1,300 clones, less than 85% of them singletons. Sequencing used Tregs from PBMCs, obtained before stem cell transplantation. These receptors originate from a human donor with POMP-related autoinflammation and immune dysregulation (PRAID). Both conserved end residues are part of each CDR3. A D gene is named only where the DNA matches it firmly. Where a row states a size, it is once, few, many or the class of an expanded clone; other rows omit it.

V gene	clone size	J gene	D gene	CDR3 DNA	CDR3 protein
TRBV2	NA	TRBJ2-5	NA	TGTGCCAGCAGTGTTTGGGTTGGCCTAGAGACCCAGTACTTC	CASSVWVGLETQYF
TRBV6-1	NA	TRBJ2-3	TRBD2	TGTGCCAGCACCGGACTAGCGGGAGATACGCAGTATTTT	CASTGLAGDTQYF
TRBV30	NA	TRBJ1-3	NA	TGTGCCTGGAGCGTTCACTCTGGAAACACCATATATTTT	CAWSVHSGNTIYF
TRBV18	once	TRBJ2-5	NA	TGTGCCAGCTCACCAGCCGGCAGGAGGCGGGAGACCCAGTACTTC	CASSPAGRRRETQYF
TRBV11-2	NA	TRBJ2-7	NA	TGTGCCAGCAGCTTAGATCATAACCAAGCCTACGAGCAGTACTTC	CASSLDHNQAYEQYF
TRBV28	NA	TRBJ1-6	NA	TGTGCCAGCAGTTTGTTGGTGGGGAATTCACCCCTCCACTTT	CASSLLVGNSPLHF
TRBV5-6	NA	TRBJ2-7	TRBD1	TGTGCCAGCAGCTTGGGATCCGGGACAGTAGCGTACGAGCAGTACTTC	CASSLGSGTVAYEQYF
TRBV5-1	NA	TRBJ2-2	NA	TGCGCCAGCAGCCAATTGGGACACAGCGGAGCGAACACCGGGGAGCTGTTTTTT	CASSQLGHSGANTGELFF
TRBV5-1	NA	TRBJ1-2	NA	TGCGCCAGCAGCTTCGGGACGGTGTATGGCTACACCTTC	CASSFGTVYGYTF
TRBV27	NA	TRBJ1-5	NA	TGTGCCAGCAGTCAGCTATATAGCAATCAGCCCCAGCATTTT	CASSQLYSNQPQHF
TRBV7-2	NA	TRBJ2-7	TRBD1	TGTGCCAGCAGCTTCACAGGGGGCCCCTCCTACGAGCAGTACTTC	CASSFTGGPSYEQYF
TRBV5-1	NA	TRBJ2-2	NA	TGCGCCAGCAGCCTAAGGGGGATGGACTGGATGAACACCGGGGAGCTGTTTTTT	CASSLRGMDWMNTGELFF
TRBV14	few	TRBJ1-2	NA	TGTGCCAGCAGCCAAGATCCCCCCACTATACGAGGCTACACCTTC	CASSQDPPTIRGYTF
TRBV6-1	NA	TRBJ1-2	NA	TGTGCCAGCTTCTTCAGGGGCTATGGCTACACCTTC	CASFFRGYGYTF
TRBV5-1	NA	TRBJ1-2	NA	TGCGCCAGCTCGCTGGCAGGTCTGTATGGCTACACCTTC	CASSLAGLYGYTF
TRBV29-1	NA	TRBJ1-5	TRBD1	TGCAGCGCCGGGACAGGGGGCAATCAGCCCCAGCATTTT	CSAGTGGNQPQHF
TRBV9	NA	TRBJ1-1	NA	TGTGCCAGCAGCGTAGACGGGGGGACTGAAGCTTTCTTT	CASSVDGGTEAFF
TRBV5-1	NA	TRBJ2-6	NA	TGCGCCAGCAGCCCGTATGGGGCCAACGTCCTGACTTTC	CASSPYGANVLTF
TRBV4-1	NA	TRBJ2-1	NA	TGCGCCAGCAGCCTTTTACCGGAAATCAACAATGAGCAGTTCTTC	CASSLLPEINNEQFF
TRBV20-1	NA	TRBJ2-1	NA	TGCAGTCACTGGTCCTACAATGAGCAGTTCTTC	CSHWSYNEQFF
TRBV7-9	large	TRBJ1-3	NA	TGTGCCAGCAGCTTAGCAGGGTTTGGAAACACCATATATTTT	CASSLAGFGNTIYF
TRBV5-1	NA	TRBJ1-5	TRBD1	TGCGCCAGCAGCCCGGGACAGGGGGTACTTCAGCCCCAGCATTTT	CASSPGQGVLQPQHF
TRBV6-4	NA	TRBJ1-2	TRBD1	TGTGCCAGCAGTGCCCATCAGGGGGGCGGCTACACCTTC	CASSAHQGGGYTF
TRBV11-2	NA	TRBJ2-5	TRBD2	TGTGCCAGCAGCTTACTAGCGGGAGAAGAGACCCAGTACTTC	CASSLLAGEETQYF
TRBV21-1	NA	TRBJ1-2	NA	TGTGCGCTCGGGGGGATGTGGAGTGGCTACACCTTC	CALGGMWSGYTF
TRBV18	NA	TRBJ2-1	TRBD2	TGTGCCAGCTCAGTCGGGACTAGCGGGATGGGTGAGCAGTTCTTC	CASSVGTSGMGEQFF
TRBV7-3	once	TRBJ2-3	NA	TGTGCCAGCGGTATATCTCCAGATACGCAGTATTTT	CASGISPDTQYF
TRBV27	NA	TRBJ1-5	NA	TGTGCCAGCAGTCATAGCAATCAGCCCCAGCATTTT	CASSHSNQPQHF
TRBV5-3	NA	TRBJ2-7	NA	TGTGCCAGAAGCCCGCCAAGGGGCCTTTCCTACGAGCAGTACTTC	CARSPPRGLSYEQYF
TRBV2	NA	TRBJ1-4	NA	TGTGCCAGCAGTGAAGGACATAATGAAAAACTGTTTTTT	CASSEGHNEKLFF
TRBV6-6	NA	TRBJ1-6	NA	TGTGCCAGCAGATCCGGGACGTCTTCACCCCTCCACTTT	CASRSGTSSPLHF
TRBV20-1	NA	TRBJ2-3	NA	TGCAGTGCCCTCTCGCCAGATACGCAGTATTTT	CSALSPDTQYF
TRBV5-1	NA	TRBJ2-1	NA	TGCGCCAGCAGCTTGTTCCAGGGGCCGCCCTACAATGAGCAGTTCTTC	CASSLFQGPPYNEQFF
TRBV7-2	few	TRBJ1-1	NA	TGTGCCAGCAGCTTAGCGGGCGGGAACGGAAACGAAGCTTTCTTT	CASSLAGGNGNEAFF
TRBV4-2	NA	TRBJ2-1	NA	TGTGCCAGCAGCCAAGATGTCGTAGGGGGGGCTAGCTTAATAACTGCGCAGTTCTTC	CASSQDVVGGASLITAQFF
TRBV30	NA	TRBJ1-5	TRBD1	TGTGCCTGGAGGAGACAGGGTTCGAGCAATCAGCCCCAGCATTTT	CAWRRQGSSNQPQHF
TRBV9	NA	TRBJ2-3	TRBD2	TGTGCCAGCAGCGTAGGGACTAGCGGCACAGATACGCAGTATTTT	CASSVGTSGTDTQYF
TRBV5-6	NA	TRBJ1-1	NA	TGTGCCAGCAGCTTGGTACAGGGAGAGAAAGCTTTCTTT	CASSLVQGEKAFF
TRBV2	NA	TRBJ2-6	NA	TGTGCCAGCGGACGGGACGGATTTTTCTCTGGGGCCAACGTCCTGACTTTC	CASGRDGFFSGANVLTF
TRBV7-2	NA	TRBJ2-5	NA	TGTGCCAGCAGCTTGCCGAGCTGGGGCCGAGGAGAGACCCAGTACTTC	CASSLPSWGRGETQYF
TRBV29-1	NA	TRBJ2-7	TRBD1	TGCAGCGTTGGGACAGGGAACTCCTACGAGCAGTACTTC	CSVGTGNSYEQYF
TRBV10-3	NA	TRBJ1-1	NA	TGTGCCACTCAGGCGACAGCGAGTATGAACACTGAAGCTTTCTTT	CATQATASMNTEAFF
TRBV18	NA	TRBJ2-2	NA	TGTGCCAGCTCCCACCACACGGGACAAACCGGGGAGCTGTTTTTT	CASSHHTGQTGELFF
TRBV11-2	NA	TRBJ2-7	NA	TGTGCCAGCAGCTTAGATCTCAGGTGGTCCTACGAGCAGTACTTC	CASSLDLRWSYEQYF
TRBV2	once	TRBJ2-1	NA	TGTGCCAGCAGTGAACTAGAGGTGGGGTCCAATGAGCAGTTCTTC	CASSELEVGSNEQFF
TRBV7-9	once	TRBJ2-1	NA	TGTGCCAGCAGCTTCAGCGGTGGGACTGGTGAGCAGTTCTTC	CASSFSGGTGEQFF
TRBV7-3	NA	TRBJ2-7	TRBD2	TGTGCCAGCAGCAGGATAGCGGGAGGGCCGGACGAGCAGTACTTC	CASSRIAGGPDEQYF
TRBV5-1	NA	TRBJ2-2	NA	TGCGCCAGCAGCTTCGTGAACACCGGGGAGCTGTTTTTT	CASSFVNTGELFF
TRBV5-4	NA	TRBJ2-7	TRBD2	TGTGCCAGCAGCTACCCCGGGACTAGCGGGAGAGACGAGCAGTACTTC	CASSYPGTSGRDEQYF
TRBV27	NA	TRBJ1-2	NA	TGTGCCAGCAGTTCCGTTTGGGCCGGGTTTGGAGGCTACACCTTC	CASSSVWAGFGGYTF
TRBV2	few	TRBJ1-5	NA	TGTGCCAGCGGAAGGACAGTTTCTCATCAGCCCCAGCATTTT	CASGRTVSHQPQHF
TRBV13	large	TRBJ2-3	NA	TGTGCCAGTAAGGCCCCAGGCCGTTTATACACAGATACGCAGTATTTT	CASKAPGRLYTDTQYF
TRBV5-1	few	TRBJ1-2	TRBD1	TGCGCCAGCAGCCCCTGGGACAGTCGGAACTATGGCTACACCTTC	CASSPWDSRNYGYTF